This TCR beta chain was captured by sequencing in a study of T cell changes during pregnancy in multiple sclerosis. Only in-frame clones appear in the TCRdb table, and some are missing; sequencing was by immunoSEQ multiplex PCR. The sample holds about 75,000 clones, roughly 94% seen once. This CDR3 has 17 residues. Trimming cost V 4 bases and J 2 bases; bases outside gene matches: 7. The germline CDR1 and CDR2 sequences are SGHRS and YFSETQ. This chain joins TRBV5-1 and TRBJ2-7, with 15 bases fitting TRBD2. The specimen was CD4+ T cells from peripheral blood mononuclear cells, collected after pregnancy. This receptor was taken from a female donor with multiple sclerosis, enrolled in a pregnancy study. This CDR3 reads CASSPGLAGGHPYEQYF. CDR3 coding DNA: TGCGCCAGCAGCCCGGGACTAGCGGGAGGCCATCCCTACGAGCAGTACTTC.